The clone carrying this TCR beta chain was counted only a few times. Antigen specificity is unknown. The sample belongs to a study of cytomegalovirus exposure and HLA in healthy donors. Overall study findings and caveats: As a later analysis revealed, the rate of TCR association differed by HLA locus, with DRB1 most and HLA-C fewest.

The study ran its PCR with 60 Vbeta and 13 Jbeta primers. Only in-frame clones appear in the TCRdb table, and some are missing; sequencing was by immunoSEQ multiplex PCR. The profile shows 150,000 to 170,000 clones, 80% of them singletons. The germline CDR1 and CDR2 sequences are LNHNV and YYDKDF (reference sequence). Trimming removed 4 bases from V and 6 bases from J; junction bases left unmatched: 0. The CDR3 loop spans 12 amino acids. Sequenced: PBMCs. The origin of this receptor is a man between 25 and 39 years old in good health and CMV-seropositive. The chain recombines TRBV15 with TRBJ2-1, with 7 bases lining up with TRBD2. This chain's CDR3 is CATSIAGNEQFF. CDR3 nucleotide sequence: TGTGCCACCAGCATAGCGGGCAATGAGCAGTTCTTC.